Listed below are T cell receptor beta chains from one sample, sequenced in a study of T cells after yellow fever vaccination. From the 5' RACE reads, TCRdb called clonotypes with MiXCR, one entry per CDR3 protein. The sample lists some 260,000 distinct CDR3 sequences, about 5.2% occurring once. The source material was CD4+ T cells sorted from PBMCs, sampled on the day of the yellow fever booster vaccination. These receptor sequences come from a young man who received the YFV17D yellow fever vaccine. Each CDR3 is given with its conserved first and last residue. A D gene is named only where the DNA matches it firmly. Clone size is stated in some rows and not others, as once, few, many or a class when expanded.

>TRBJ2-1|TRBV7-2|TRBD1|-
TGTGCCAGCAGCTCAGGCGGGACAGGGGGCTTCTTTGAGCAGTTCTTC
CASSSGGTGGFFEQFF
>TRBJ2-5|TRBV3-1|-|few
TGTGCCAGCAGAGATGGGGGGGGCTCGGGGACCCAGTACTTC
CASRDGGGSGTQYF
>TRBJ2-7|TRBV5-1|TRBD1|few
TGCGCCAGCAGCTGGGGGACAGGAGGGGCCTACGAGCAGTACTTC
CASSWGTGGAYEQYF
>TRBJ2-5|TRBV7-6|-|many
TGTGCCAGCAGCTTCCCCAAGAGCCCCGAGACCCAGTACTTC
CASSFPKSPETQYF
>TRBJ2-3|TRBV7-2|TRBD1|few
TGTGCCAGCAGCTTAGGGGACAGGGTAACGCAGTATTTT
CASSLGDRVTQYF
>TRBJ2-7|TRBV7-8|TRBD2|-
TGTGCCAGCAGCTCTAGGACTAGCGGGGGCACCTACGAGCAGTACTTC
CASSSRTSGGTYEQYF
>TRBJ1-6|TRBV3-1|-|-
TGTGCCAGCAGCGTCATAGATTCACCCCTCCACTTT
CASSVIDSPLHF
>TRBJ2-3|TRBV5-1|TRBD2|-
TGCGCCAGCAGCTTGAGCACTAGCGGGGGCGCAGATGCGCAGTATTTT
CASSLSTSGGADAQYF
>TRBJ2-3|TRBV28|-|few
TGTGCCAGCAGGTTAGCCACAGATACGCAGTATTTT
CASRLATDTQYF
>TRBJ2-7|TRBV5-1|-|-
TGCGCCAGCAGCCCCGGCGACATTTTCTCCGAGCAGTACTTC
CASSPGDIFSEQYF
>TRBJ1-2|TRBV10-3|TRBD1|few
TGTGCCATCAGCGGACAGGCAAATGGCTACACCTTC
CAISGQANGYTF
>TRBJ2-2|TRBV20-1|TRBD2|few
TGCAGTGCTCGGACTAGCGGAAACACCGGGGAGCTGTTTTTT
CSARTSGNTGELFF
>TRBJ2-7|TRBV7-9|TRBD2|few
TGTGCCAGCAGTCTCCCTGGGGGGGAGTACTACGAGCAGTACTTC
CASSLPGGEYYEQYF
>TRBJ1-5|TRBV7-2|-|-
TGTGCCAGCAGCTTATGGGCCACCCGCAATCAGCCCCAGCATTTT
CASSLWATRNQPQHF
>TRBJ2-3|TRBV12-3/TRBV12-4|-|-
TGTGCCACCAGTCGCGGGACGGATACGCAGTATTTT
CATSRGTDTQYF
>TRBJ1-1|TRBV11-3|TRBD1|once
TGTGCCAGCAGCCCTGGGAGGGGGCGGGTGAACACTGAAGCTTTCTTT
CASSPGRGRVNTEAFF
>TRBJ1-3|TRBV7-2|-|-
TGTGCCAGCAGCCTTGCTTCCGGGACAGGAAACACCATATATTTT
CASSLASGTGNTIYF
>TRBJ2-5|TRBV6-5|TRBD1|-
TGTGCCAGCAGTTATGGGACAGGGACTGGGCAAGAGACCCAGTACTTC
CASSYGTGTGQETQYF
>TRBJ1-2|TRBV13|-|many
TGTGCCAGCAGCCTACAACCGGTTCTTTATGAGAACACCTTC
CASSLQPVLYENTF
>TRBJ1-2|TRBV29-1|-|-
TGCAGCGTTGGTGGCAGGGACTCTAACTATGGCTACACCTTC
CSVGGRDSNYGYTF
>TRBJ2-2|TRBV6-5|TRBD1|-
TGTGCCAGCAGATGGACAGGGGACACCGGGGAGCTGTTTTTT
CASRWTGDTGELFF
>TRBJ2-5|TRBV4-3|-|many
TGCGCCAGCAGCCAAGAATACAGTCAAGAGACCCAGTACTTC
CASSQEYSQETQYF